The T cell receptor beta chain described here comes from a study of T cell responses to AZD1222 COVID-19 vaccine. Study results and caveats: Across the whole spike, CD4 TCRs peaked at regions 160-218 and 743-854.

A remark on this clone: No antigen is known for it.

Repertoires were generated with immunoSEQ multiplex PCR, while TCRdb's copy carries only in-frame clones and drops some. The table lists 90,000 to 140,000 clones, over 75% of them singletons, with 2.5% in the top ten. CDR1 and CDR2 from the germline V gene are SGHRS and YFSETQ. The CDR3 length is 12 residues. The ends were cut back, 0 bases at V and 5 bases at J, with 6 bases in the middle. This sequence joins TRBV5-1 and TRBJ2-7; D not resolved. The sample here was peripheral blood, taken on day 0 of AZD1222 vaccination. The TCR sequence derives from an adult in good health. CDR3 in DNA: TGCGCCAGCAGCTTGGAGGGAAACGAGCAGTACTTC. It translates to CASSLEGNEQYF.